This entry features one T cell receptor (delta chain) sequence. The identical CDR3 is also encoded by other nucleotide sequences in the sample. TCRdb ran CATT on the reads. The repertoire includes a few thousand delta-chain clones, approximately 1.9% of them detected once, and about 9.3% sits in the top ten. This record comes from a study of gamma-delta chains in newborns, infants, children. Overall study context: Microbial exposure reportedly drives polyclonal innate γδ T cell expansion after birth.

Germline V lookup: CDR1 GEAIGNYY, CDR2 EKD. The CDR3 covers 16 residues. Trimming removed 1 base from V and 3 bases from J; junction bases left unmatched: 1. Sequencing was done on a sample of blood. The chain couples TRDV2 to TRDJ2; 13 nucleotides align to TRDD3. The sequence derives from a child who was a newborn, infant or young child, either healthy, febrile or measles-vaccinated (not recorded which). DNA of the CDR3: TGTGCCTGTGACACACTGGGGGATACGATGACAGCACAACTCTTCTTT. This gives the protein CACDTLGDTMTAQLFF.